Below, 25 T cell receptor beta chains from the same sample are listed, as sequenced in a study of blood T cells in healthy people across ages. Using a J-beta primer mix together with a sample-barcoded 5' primer, a second PCR was run for about 6 to 11 cycles. One entry per CDR3 protein results from TCRdb running MiXCR on the 5' RACE reads. Counted here are roughly 2 million distinct CDR3 sequences, around 48% occurring once; the ten biggest clones make up approximately 2%. Sequenced sample: blood. The receptors were gathered from a woman in her forties in good health.

The chain is built from TRBV28 and TRBJ2-5; 7 nucleotides match TRBD1. TRBJ2-4 matches the DNA end more closely, so the J call is doubtful. The V gene's germline CDR1 is MDHEN and CDR2 SYDVKM. The CDR3 consists of 17 residues. CDR3 protein: CASSLPLGAGGKNIQYF. CDR3 DNA: TGTGCCAGCAGTTTACCGTTGGGGGCAGGGGGCAAAAACATTCAGTACTTC.

This clonotype has only a few counts. V usage is TRBV27 and J usage is TRBJ2-3, with D uncertain. This CDR3 has 15 amino acids. In germline, CDR1 is MNHEY, CDR2 SMNVEV (reference sequence). The ends were cut back, 3 bases at V and 0 bases at J, with 10 bases in the middle. The CDR3 bases are TGTGCCAGCAGTTTCCAACAGCAAAGCACAGATACGCAGTATTTT. Protein: CASSFQQQSTDTQYF.

The CDR3 DNA reads as TGTGCCAGCAGCGTAGCCCAGGGGGCCATCTACGAGCAGTACTTC. It codes for CASSVAQGAIYEQYF. The genes are TRBV9 and TRBJ2-5; 8 nucleotides agree with TRBD1. The J call may be wrong; the DNA end is better matched by TRBJ2-7. The CDR3 is 15 residues long. CDR1 is SGDLS, CDR2 YYNGEE, per germline.

The chain recombines TRBV3-1 with TRBJ1-2; TRBD1 agrees at 9 bases. Germline lookup yields CDR1 LGHDT and CDR2 YNNKEL (reference sequence). The J segment lost 0 bases and the V segment lost 4 bases, leaving 9 bases of the junction unmatched. The CDR3 is made up of 17 amino acids. DNA of the CDR3: TGTGCCAGCAGCCCGTTCCGGGACAGGGCTACTAACTATGGCTACACCTTC. Protein: CASSPFRDRATNYGYTF.

This clonotype turned up a few times. The chain couples TRBV5-1 to TRBJ2-7; D not resolved. V gave up 4 bases and J gave up 2 bases, with 10 bases separating them. This CDR3 comprises 13 residues. The V gene's germline CDR1 is SGHRS and CDR2 YFSETQ. The CDR3 is CASSVTTAYEQYF. The CDR3 DNA is TGCGCCAGCAGCGTAACTACAGCCTACGAGCAGTACTTC.

This clonotype was recorded once. This sequence joins TRBV29-1 and TRBJ2-1, with 7 nucleotides matching TRBD2. CDR3 size: 14 residues. Germline assignment: CDR1 SQVTM and CDR2 ANQGSEA. With V trimmed by 6 bases and J by 0 bases, 5 bases remained unmatched. The CDR3 sequence is CSVGTTSSYNEQFF. The CDR3 DNA sequence: TGCAGCGTGGGGACTACCAGCTCCTACAATGAGCAGTTCTTC.

This clonotype has just a few counts. In nucleotides, the CDR3 is TGCAGCGTTTACGGACAGGGCTACGAGCAGTACTTC. Translation: CSVYGQGYEQYF. The genes are TRBV29-1 and TRBJ2-7, with 8 bases matching TRBD1. CDR3 length equals 12 residues. Germline V gives CDR1 SQVTM, CDR2 ANQGSEA. V gave up 5 bases and J gave up 3 bases; unmatched junction bases: 3.

This clonotype has more than one count but fewer than ten. The chain has TRBV4-1 and TRBJ1-4, with a weak D call TRBD1 (5 bases). The germline gives CDR1 MGHRA, CDR2 YSYEKL. V was shortened by 2 bases and J by 8 bases, with 18 bases between the two germline ends. The CDR3 loop spans 16 amino acids. In nucleotides, the CDR3 is TGCGCCAGCAGCCAACCAGAACAGGCCCCACTAGAAAAACTGTTTTTT. Translated, it gives CASSQPEQAPLEKLFF.

V usage is TRBV20-1 and J usage is TRBJ2-4, with TRBD2 as a possible D gene (6 bases). The DNA end favors TRBJ2-7, so the J call may be wrong. The CDR3 is 14 residues long. CDR1 is DFQATT and CDR2 is SNEGSKA in the germline V gene (reference sequence). The CDR3 sequence is CSARWDSHTYEQYF. In DNA, the CDR3 is TGCAGTGCTAGATGGGACTCACATACCTACGAGCAGTACTTC.

This clonotype has ten or more counts. The chain recombines TRBV7-9 with TRBJ2-3, with 11 positions matching TRBD1. CDR3 length: 15 residues. The V segment lost 5 bases and the J segment 4 bases; nucleotides outside the gene matches: 5. Germline V CDR1 and CDR2: SEHNR, FQNEAQ (reference sequence). CDR3 residues: CASSPRTGGADTQYF. The CDR3 coding sequence is TGTGCCAGCAGCCCCCGGACAGGGGGCGCAGATACGCAGTATTTT. The complete variable domain, with remaining parts taken from reference TRBV7-9 and TRBJ2-3, reads DTGVSQNPRHKITKRGQNVTFRCDPISEHNRLYWYRQTLGQGPEFLTYFQNEAQLEKSRLLSDRFSAERPKGSFSTLEIQRTEQGDSAMYLCASSPRTGGADTQYFGPGTRLTVL.

The chain combines TRBV20-1 with TRBJ1-2; D may be TRBD1 (5 bases). CDR3 size: 15 residues. V lost 6 bases and J 1 base, leaving 18 bases between the germline ends. Germline V gene sequence: CDR1 DFQATT, CDR2 SNEGSKA (reference sequence). The CDR3 DNA follows: TGCAGTGCCAGTAAGGACACGGGCATTAACTATGGCTACACCTTC. Translation gives CSASKDTGINYGYTF.

The CDR3 DNA is TGCAGTGCTAGAAACAGGGACGAGCAGTACTTC. It yields the protein CSARNRDEQYF. The chain has TRBV20-1 and TRBJ2-4, with D perhaps TRBD1 (6 bases). The tail of the sequence fits TRBJ2-7 better, so the J call may be wrong. The CDR3 loop spans 11 amino acids. Germline V lookup: CDR1 DFQATT, CDR2 SNEGSKA (reference sequence).

The chain recombines TRBV12-3 or TRBV12-4 with TRBJ2-1, with D maybe TRBD2 (6 bases). The CDR3 has 15 residues. V lost 2 bases and J 4 bases, leaving 12 bases between the germline ends. This chain's CDR3 is CASSLTGGRYNEQFF. In DNA form, the CDR3 reads TGTGCCAGCAGTTTAACCGGGGGAAGGTACAATGAGCAGTTCTTC.

This clonotype was seen a handful of times. At one end the junction does not follow the germline gene, possibly because of a read error. This chain uses TRBV5-1 with TRBJ1-6; 8 bases are shared with TRBD1. The CDR3 contains 14 residues. Germline V gives CDR1 SGHRS, CDR2 YFSETQ. The CDR3 sequence is CASSSDRANSPLHF. DNA of the CDR3: TGTGCCAGCAGCTCGGACAGGGCCAATTCACCCCTCCACTTT.

In this sample, this clonotype turned up a few times. The chain links TRBV11-2 to TRBJ2-5, with a weak D call TRBD2 (7 bases). The CDR3 is 15 amino acids. Germline V gene data show CDR1 as SGHAT and CDR2 as FQNNGV. Trimming shortened V by 4 bases and J by 6 bases, and 18 bases separated the two germline ends. The CDR3 coding sequence is TGTGCCAGCAGCTCCCCCCGGGGGGCTGGAAAGACCCAGTACTTC. Protein sequence: CASSSPRGAGKTQYF.

This chain's CDR3 is CASSLDPRVGFGTEAFF. In DNA form, the CDR3 reads TGTGCCAGCAGCTTGGACCCCAGGGTGGGGTTTGGCACTGAAGCTTTCTTT. The chain links TRBV5-5 to TRBJ1-1; possible D gene TRBD1, 5 bases. The CDR3 totals 17 residues. CDR1 is SGHKS and CDR2 is YYEKEE in the germline V gene (reference sequence). Trimming cost V 0 bases and J 4 bases, with 19 bases left between them.

The rearrangement uses TRBV12-3 or TRBV12-4 and TRBJ1-4; 7 nucleotides align to TRBD1. V lost 4 bases to trimming and J lost 10 bases; unmatched junction nucleotides: 9. The CDR3 loop spans 14 amino acids. The CDR3 reads CASSSGQLDGKLFF. DNA for the CDR3: TGTGCCAGCAGTTCGGGACAGTTGGATGGAAAACTGTTTTTT.

This clonotype was picked up a small number of times. The genes are TRBV6-2 or TRBV6-3 and TRBJ2-1, with D tentatively TRBD2 (6 bases). The V and J ends lost 6 bases and 5 bases respectively, with 14 bases between them. Germline V gene sequence: CDR1 MNHEY, CDR2 SVGEGT. The CDR3 runs 14 residues. CDR3 amino acids: CASRDWRAHNEQFF. In DNA, the CDR3 is TGTGCCAGCAGAGACTGGAGGGCCCACAATGAGCAGTTCTTC.

This clonotype was seen more than once but under ten times. This chain uses TRBV4-3 with TRBJ2-1; 7 bases align to TRBD1. The CDR3 consists of 17 residues. V was clipped by 1 base and J by 0 bases; unmatched bases: 6. Germline values: CDR1 LGHNA, CDR2 YSLEER. CDR3 loop: CASSQGGGVSSYNEQFF. CDR3 sequence (DNA): TGCGCCAGCAGCCAAGGAGGGGGCGTGAGCTCCTACAATGAGCAGTTCTTC.

The genes are TRBV4-1 and TRBJ1-2; D call uncertain. V was pared by 0 bases and J by 1 base, with 18 bases between. Germline assignment: CDR1 MGHRA and CDR2 YSYEKL. This CDR3 region has 18 residues. CDR3 protein: CASSQDTPRGGYNYGYTF. In DNA, the CDR3 is TGCGCCAGCAGCCAAGACACCCCGCGAGGAGGATATAACTATGGCTACACCTTC.

As DNA, the CDR3 is TGTGCCAGCAGCTACCGGACTAGCGGGGGTCTGTTGAATACGCAGTATTTT. This encodes CASSYRTSGGLLNTQYF. V is TRBV3-1 and J is TRBJ2-3, with TRBD2 identical over 13 bases. This CDR3 is 17 amino acids long. Germline loops: CDR1 LGHDT, CDR2 YNNKEL (reference sequence). The V and J ends lost 5 bases and 7 bases, in that order; junction bases with no gene match: 12.

This chain joins TRBV12-3 or TRBV12-4 and TRBJ1-5; D gene uncertain. CDR3 length equals 14 residues. V lost 3 bases and J lost 3, with 9 bases in between. The CDR3 here is CASSFWGDNQPQHF. In DNA, the CDR3 is TGTGCCAGCAGTTTTTGGGGTGACAATCAGCCCCAGCATTTT.

This chain connects TRBV5-6 to TRBJ2-4; 8 positions agree with TRBD2. The ends lost 2 bases at V and 0 bases at J; junction bases unmatched: 7. This CDR3 contains 17 residues. In germline, CDR1 is SGHDT, CDR2 YYEEEE. The CDR3 spells CASSLGRAGGAKNIQYF. The CDR3 DNA follows: TGTGCCAGCAGCTTAGGGCGCGCGGGGGGAGCCAAAAACATTCAGTACTTC.

V is TRBV9 and J is TRBJ1-4; 7 bases agree with TRBD1. The CDR3 covers 15 residues. V was pared by 0 bases and J by 5 bases, with 4 bases of the junction left unmatched. From germline, CDR1 is SGDLS and CDR2 YYNGEE. The CDR3 DNA follows: TGTGCCAGCAGCGTAGTCGCAGGGGGAAATGAAAAACTGTTTTTT. Encoded protein: CASSVVAGGNEKLFF.

The genes are TRBV4-3 and TRBJ2-7; D call uncertain. Germline CDR1 LGHNA, CDR2 YSLEER. CDR3 length equals 17 residues. Trimming cost V 1 base and J 3 bases, with 19 bases left between them. DNA for the CDR3: TGCGCCAGCAGCCAAGGGGGTCGATGGGGTTTTGGCTACGAGCAGTACTTC. Amino acids: CASSQGGRWGFGYEQYF.